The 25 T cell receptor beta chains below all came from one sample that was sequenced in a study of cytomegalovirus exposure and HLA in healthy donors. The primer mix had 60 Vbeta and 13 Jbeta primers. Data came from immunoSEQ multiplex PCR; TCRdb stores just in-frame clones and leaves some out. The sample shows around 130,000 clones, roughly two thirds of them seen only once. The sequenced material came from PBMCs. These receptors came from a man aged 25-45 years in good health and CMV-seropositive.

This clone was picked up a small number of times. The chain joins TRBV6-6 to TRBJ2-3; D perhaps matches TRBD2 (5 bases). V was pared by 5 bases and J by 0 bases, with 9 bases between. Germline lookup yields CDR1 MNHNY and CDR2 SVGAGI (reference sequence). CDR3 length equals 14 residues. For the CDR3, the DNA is TGTGCCAGCAGTGAGGGATCCAGCACAGATACGCAGTATTTT. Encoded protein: CASSEGSSTDTQYF.

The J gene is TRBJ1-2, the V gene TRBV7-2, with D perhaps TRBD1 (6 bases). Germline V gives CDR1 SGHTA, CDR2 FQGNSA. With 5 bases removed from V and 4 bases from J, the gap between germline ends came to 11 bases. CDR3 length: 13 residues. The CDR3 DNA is TGTGCCAGCAGCCCAGACAGGTCCTATGGCTACACCTTC. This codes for CASSPDRSYGYTF. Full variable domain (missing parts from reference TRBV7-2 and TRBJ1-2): GAGVSQSPSNKVTEKGKDVELRCDPISGHTALYWYRQSLGQGLEFLIYFQGNSAPDKSGLPSDRFSAERTGGSVSTLTIQRTQQEDSAVYLCASSPDRSYGYTFGSGTRLTVV.

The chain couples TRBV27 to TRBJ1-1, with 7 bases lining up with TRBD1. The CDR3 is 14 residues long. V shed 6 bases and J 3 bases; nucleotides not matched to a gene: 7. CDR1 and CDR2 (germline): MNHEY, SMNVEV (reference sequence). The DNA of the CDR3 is TGTGCCAGCAGCCCAGGGGGTGTCTACACTGAAGCTTTCTTT. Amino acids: CASSPGGVYTEAFF.

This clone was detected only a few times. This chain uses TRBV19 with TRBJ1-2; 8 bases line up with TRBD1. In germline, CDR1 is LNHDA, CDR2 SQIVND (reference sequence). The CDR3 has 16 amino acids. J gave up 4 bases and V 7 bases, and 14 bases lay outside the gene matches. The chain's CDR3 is CASNKIGQGRGYGYTF. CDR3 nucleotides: TGTGCCAGTAATAAAATAGGACAGGGACGTGGCTATGGCTACACCTTC.

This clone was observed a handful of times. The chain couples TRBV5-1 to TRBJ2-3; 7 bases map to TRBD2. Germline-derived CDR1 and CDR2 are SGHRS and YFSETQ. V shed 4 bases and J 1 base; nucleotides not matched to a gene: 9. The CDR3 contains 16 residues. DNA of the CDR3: TGCGCCAGCAGCCCACGGATAAGCGGGGGCACAGATACGCAGTATTTT. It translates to CASSPRISGGTDTQYF.

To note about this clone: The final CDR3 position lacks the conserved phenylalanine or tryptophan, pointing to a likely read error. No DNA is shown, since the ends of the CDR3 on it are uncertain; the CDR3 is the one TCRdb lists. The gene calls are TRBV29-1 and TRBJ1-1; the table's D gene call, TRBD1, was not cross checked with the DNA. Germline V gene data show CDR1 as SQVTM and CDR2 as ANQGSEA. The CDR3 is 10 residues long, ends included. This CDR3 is CSVEDRTVKL.

The CDR3: CASSLRVIGDYGYTF. The CDR3 DNA reads TGCGCCAGCAGCCTCCGGGTTATAGGGGACTATGGCTACACCTTC. The V call is TRBV5-1, the J call TRBJ1-2, with a possible D match to TRBD1 (5 bases). The V and J ends lost 4 bases and 3 bases respectively, with 16 bases between them. CDR3 length: 15 amino acids. In germline, CDR1 is SGHRS, CDR2 YFSETQ.

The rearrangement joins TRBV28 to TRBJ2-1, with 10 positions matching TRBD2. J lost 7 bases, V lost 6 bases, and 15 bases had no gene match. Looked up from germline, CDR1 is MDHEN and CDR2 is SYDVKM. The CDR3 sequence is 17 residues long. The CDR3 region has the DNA TGTGCCAGCAGACCAAGCCCGGGACTAGCGCTATTAAATGAGCAGTTCTTC. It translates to CASRPSPGLALLNEQFF.

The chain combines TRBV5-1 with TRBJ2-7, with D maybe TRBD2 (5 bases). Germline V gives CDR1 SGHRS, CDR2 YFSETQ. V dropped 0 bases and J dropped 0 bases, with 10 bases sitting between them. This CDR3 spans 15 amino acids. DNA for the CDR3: TGCGCCAGCAGCTTGGGCGGGTTGGACTCCTACGAGCAGTACTTC. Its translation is CASSLGGLDSYEQYF.

CDR3 coding DNA: TGTGCCATCGCCTCCTGGACTAGCGGGGGTCTAGGGGAGCAGTACTTC. Translated: CAIASWTSGGLGEQYF. This chain joins TRBV10-3 and TRBJ2-7, with 13 bases fitting TRBD2. The germline V gene has CDR1 ENHRY and CDR2 SYGVKD. V gave up 8 bases and J gave up 7 bases; unmatched junction bases: 14. There are 16 residues in the CDR3.

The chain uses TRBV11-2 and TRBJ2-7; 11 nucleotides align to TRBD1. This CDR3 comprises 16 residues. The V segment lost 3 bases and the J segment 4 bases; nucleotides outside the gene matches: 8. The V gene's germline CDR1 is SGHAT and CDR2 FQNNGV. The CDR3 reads CASSLGLGQGAYEQYF. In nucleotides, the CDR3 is TGTGCCAGCAGCTTGGGTTTAGGACAGGGGGCGTACGAGCAGTACTTC.

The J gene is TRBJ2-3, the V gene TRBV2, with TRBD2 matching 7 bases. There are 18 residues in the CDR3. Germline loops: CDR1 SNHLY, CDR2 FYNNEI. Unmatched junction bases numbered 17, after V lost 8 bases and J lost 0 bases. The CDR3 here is CASRDPAGMTSSTDTQYF. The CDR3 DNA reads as TGTGCCAGCCGGGACCCAGCGGGAATGACTTCAAGCACAGATACGCAGTATTTT.

The CDR3: CASSLGTTNEQYF. CDR3 DNA sequence: TGTGCCAGCAGTTTGGGGACTACAAACGAGCAGTACTTC. The chain joins TRBV27 to TRBJ2-7; 7 positions match TRBD2. The CDR3 contains 13 residues. V lost 3 bases to trimming and J lost 5 bases; unmatched junction nucleotides: 4. Germline V gene sequence: CDR1 MNHEY, CDR2 SMNVEV (reference sequence).

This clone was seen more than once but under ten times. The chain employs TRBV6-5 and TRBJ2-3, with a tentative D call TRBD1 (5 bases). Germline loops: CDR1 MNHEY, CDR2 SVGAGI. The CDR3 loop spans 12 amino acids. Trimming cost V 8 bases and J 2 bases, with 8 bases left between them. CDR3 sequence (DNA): TGTGCCAGCGGGGCAACCACAGATACGCAGTATTTT. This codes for CASGATTDTQYF.

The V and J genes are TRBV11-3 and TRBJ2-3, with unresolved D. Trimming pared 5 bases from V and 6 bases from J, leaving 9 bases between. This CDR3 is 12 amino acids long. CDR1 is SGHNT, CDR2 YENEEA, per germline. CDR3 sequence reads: CASSAPGDTQYF. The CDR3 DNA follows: TGTGCCAGCAGCGCCCCCGGGGATACGCAGTATTTT.

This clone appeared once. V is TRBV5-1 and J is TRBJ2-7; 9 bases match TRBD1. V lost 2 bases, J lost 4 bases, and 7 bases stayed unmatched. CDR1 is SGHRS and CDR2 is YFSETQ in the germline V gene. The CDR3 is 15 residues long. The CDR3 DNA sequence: TGCGCCAGCAGCTTTACAGGGGGCGAGGTATACGAGCAGTACTTC. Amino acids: CASSFTGGEVYEQYF.

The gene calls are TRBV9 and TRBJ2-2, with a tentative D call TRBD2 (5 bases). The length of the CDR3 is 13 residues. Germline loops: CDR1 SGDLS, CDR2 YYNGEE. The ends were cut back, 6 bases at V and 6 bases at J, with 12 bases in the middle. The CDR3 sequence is CASTMSGAGELFF. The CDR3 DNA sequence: TGTGCCAGCACTATGTCCGGGGCCGGGGAGCTGTTTTTT.

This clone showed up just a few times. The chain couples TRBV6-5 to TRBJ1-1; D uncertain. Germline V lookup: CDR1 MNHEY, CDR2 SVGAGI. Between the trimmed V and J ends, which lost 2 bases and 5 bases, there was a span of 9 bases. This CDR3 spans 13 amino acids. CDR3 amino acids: CASSYLGRTEAFF. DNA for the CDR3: TGTGCCAGCAGTTACCTCGGGAGGACTGAAGCTTTCTTT.

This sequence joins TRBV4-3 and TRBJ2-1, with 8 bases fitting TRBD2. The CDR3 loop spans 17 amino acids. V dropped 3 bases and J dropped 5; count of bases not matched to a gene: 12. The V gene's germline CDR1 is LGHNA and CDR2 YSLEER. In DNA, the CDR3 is TGCGCCAGCAGCCACGGGAGAGCGGGAGTCGGCAACAATGAGCAGTTCTTC. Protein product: CASSHGRAGVGNNEQFF.

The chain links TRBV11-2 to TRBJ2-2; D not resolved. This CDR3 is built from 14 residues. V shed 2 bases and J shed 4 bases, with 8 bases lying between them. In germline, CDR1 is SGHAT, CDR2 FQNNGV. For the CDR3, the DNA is TGTGCCAGCAGCTTATCTTCCGGCACCGGGGAGCTGTTTTTT. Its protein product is CASSLSSGTGELFF. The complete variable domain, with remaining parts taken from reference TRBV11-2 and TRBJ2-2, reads EAGVAQSPRYKIIEKRQSVAFWCNPISGHATLYWYQQILGQGPKLLIQFQNNGVVDDSQLPKDRFSAERLKGVDSTLKIQPAKLEDSAVYLCASSLSSGTGELFFGEGSRLTVL.

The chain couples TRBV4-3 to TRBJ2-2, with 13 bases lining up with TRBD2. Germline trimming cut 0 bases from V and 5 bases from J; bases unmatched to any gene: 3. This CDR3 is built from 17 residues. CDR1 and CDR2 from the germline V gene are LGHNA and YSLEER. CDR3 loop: CASSQDPTSGRTGELFF. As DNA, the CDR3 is TGCGCCAGCAGCCAAGATCCGACTAGCGGGAGGACCGGGGAGCTGTTTTTT.

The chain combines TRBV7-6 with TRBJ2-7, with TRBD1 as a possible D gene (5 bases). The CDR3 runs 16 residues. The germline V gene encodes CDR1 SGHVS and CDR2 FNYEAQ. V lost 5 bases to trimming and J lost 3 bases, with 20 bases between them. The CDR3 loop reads CASSTGQATAIYEQYF. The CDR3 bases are TGTGCCAGCAGCACCGGACAAGCGACAGCAATCTACGAGCAGTACTTC.

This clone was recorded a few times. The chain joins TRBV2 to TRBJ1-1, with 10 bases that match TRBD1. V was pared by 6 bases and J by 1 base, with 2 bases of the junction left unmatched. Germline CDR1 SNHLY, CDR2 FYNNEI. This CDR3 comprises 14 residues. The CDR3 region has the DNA TGTGCCAGCAGGCGGGACAGGGGGAACACTGAAGCTTTCTTT. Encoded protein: CASRRDRGNTEAFF. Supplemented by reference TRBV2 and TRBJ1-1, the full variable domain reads EPEVTQTPSHQVTQMGQEVILRCVPISNHLYFYWYRQILGQKVEFLVSFYNNEISEKSEIFDDQFSVERPDGSNFTLKIRSTKLEDSAMYFCASRRDRGNTEAFFGQGTRLTVV.

CDR3 loop: CASSEAGGVETQYF. The CDR3 DNA reads as TGTGCCAGCAGTGAAGCAGGGGGAGTTGAGACCCAGTACTTC. This chain connects TRBV25-1 to TRBJ2-5, with TRBD1 matching over 7 bases. The germline gives CDR1 MGHDK, CDR2 SYGVNS. This CDR3 is 14 amino acids long. The junction had 5 bases not matched to a gene; V was cut back by 2 bases and J by 5 bases.

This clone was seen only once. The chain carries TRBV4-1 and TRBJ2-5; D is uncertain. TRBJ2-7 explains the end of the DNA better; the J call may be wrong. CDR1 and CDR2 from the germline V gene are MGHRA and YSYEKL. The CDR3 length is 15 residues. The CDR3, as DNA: TGCGCCAGCAGCCAACCTACCTCGGGTAGATACGAGCAGTACTTC. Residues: CASSQPTSGRYEQYF.